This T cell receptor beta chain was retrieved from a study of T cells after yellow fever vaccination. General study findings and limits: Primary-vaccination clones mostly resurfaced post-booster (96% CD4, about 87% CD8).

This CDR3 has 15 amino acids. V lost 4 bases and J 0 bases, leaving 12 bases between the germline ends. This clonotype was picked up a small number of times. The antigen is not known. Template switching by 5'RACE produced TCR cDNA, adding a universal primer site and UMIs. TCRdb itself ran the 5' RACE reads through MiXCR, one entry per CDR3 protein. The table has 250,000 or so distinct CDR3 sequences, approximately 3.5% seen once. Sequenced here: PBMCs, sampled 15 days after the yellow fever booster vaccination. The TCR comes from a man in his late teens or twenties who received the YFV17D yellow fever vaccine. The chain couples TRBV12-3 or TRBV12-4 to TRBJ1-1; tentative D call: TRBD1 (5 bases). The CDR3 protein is CASSSGLGVNTEAFF. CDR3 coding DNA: TGTGCCAGCAGTTCAGGGTTGGGAGTGAACACTGAAGCTTTCTTT.